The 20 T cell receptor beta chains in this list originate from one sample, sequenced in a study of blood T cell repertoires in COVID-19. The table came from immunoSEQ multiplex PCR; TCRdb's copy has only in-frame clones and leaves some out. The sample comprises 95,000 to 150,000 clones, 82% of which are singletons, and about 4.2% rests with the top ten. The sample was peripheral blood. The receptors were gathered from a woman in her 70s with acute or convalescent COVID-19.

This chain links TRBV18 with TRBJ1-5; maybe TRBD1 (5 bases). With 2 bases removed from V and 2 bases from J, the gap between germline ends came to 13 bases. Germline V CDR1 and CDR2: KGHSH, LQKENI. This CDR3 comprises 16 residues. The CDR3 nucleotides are TGTGCCAGCTCACCATCCGGCAGGGCCGGCAATCAGCCCCAGCATTTT. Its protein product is CASSPSGRAGNQPQHF.

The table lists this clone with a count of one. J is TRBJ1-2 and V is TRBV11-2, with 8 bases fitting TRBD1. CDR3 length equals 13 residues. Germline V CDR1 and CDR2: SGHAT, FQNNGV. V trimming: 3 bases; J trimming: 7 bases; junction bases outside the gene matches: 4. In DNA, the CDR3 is TGTGCCAGCAGCTTCACAGGGGGTTCTGGCTACACCTTC. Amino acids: CASSFTGGSGYTF.

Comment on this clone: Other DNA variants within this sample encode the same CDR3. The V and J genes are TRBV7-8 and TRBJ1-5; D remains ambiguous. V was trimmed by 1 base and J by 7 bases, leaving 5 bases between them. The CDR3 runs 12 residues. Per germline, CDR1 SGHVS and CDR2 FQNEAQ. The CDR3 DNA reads TGTGCCAGCAGCTTAGTCAGGCAGCCCCAGCATTTT. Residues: CASSLVRQPQHF.

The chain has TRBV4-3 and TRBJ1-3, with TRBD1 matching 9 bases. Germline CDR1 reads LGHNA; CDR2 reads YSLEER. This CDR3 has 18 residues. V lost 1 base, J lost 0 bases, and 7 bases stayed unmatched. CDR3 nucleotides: TGCGCCAGCAGCCAAGGTACAGGGGGCAGCAGCTCTGGAAACACCATATATTTT. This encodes CASSQGTGGSSSGNTIYF.

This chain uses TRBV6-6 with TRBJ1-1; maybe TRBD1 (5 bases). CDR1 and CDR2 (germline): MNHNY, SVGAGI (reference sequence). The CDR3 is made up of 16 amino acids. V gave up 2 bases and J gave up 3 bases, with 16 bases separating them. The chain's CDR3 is CASSYGRGRGDTEAFF. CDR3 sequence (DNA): TGTGCCAGCAGTTACGGTCGGGGGAGAGGAGACACTGAAGCTTTCTTT.

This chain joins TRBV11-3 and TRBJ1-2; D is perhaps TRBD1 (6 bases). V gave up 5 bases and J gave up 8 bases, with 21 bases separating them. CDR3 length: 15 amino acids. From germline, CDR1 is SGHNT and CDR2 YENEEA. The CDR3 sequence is CASSQDRIFGEGYTF. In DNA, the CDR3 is TGTGCCAGCAGCCAGGACAGAATCTTCGGGGAGGGCTACACCTTC.

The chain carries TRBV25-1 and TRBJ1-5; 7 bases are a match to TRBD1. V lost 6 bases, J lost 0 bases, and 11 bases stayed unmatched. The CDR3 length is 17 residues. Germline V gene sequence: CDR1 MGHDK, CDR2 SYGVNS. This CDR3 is CASSPRDSPFSNQPQHF. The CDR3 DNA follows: TGTGCCAGCAGCCCCCGGGACAGTCCATTTAGCAATCAGCCCCAGCATTTT. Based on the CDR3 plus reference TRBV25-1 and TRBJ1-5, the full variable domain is EADIYQTPRYLVIGTGKKITLECSQTMGHDKMYWYQQDPGMELHLIHYSYGVNSTEKGDLSSESTVSRIRTEHFPLTLESARPSHTSQYLCASSPRDSPFSNQPQHFGDGTRLSIL.

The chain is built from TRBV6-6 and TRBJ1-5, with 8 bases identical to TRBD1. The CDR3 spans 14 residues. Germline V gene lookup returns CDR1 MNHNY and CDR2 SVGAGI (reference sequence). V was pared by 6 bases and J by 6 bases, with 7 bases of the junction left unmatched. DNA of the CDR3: TGTGCCAGCAGGGAAACCAGGGGGCTTCAGCCCCAGCATTTT. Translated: CASRETRGLQPQHF.

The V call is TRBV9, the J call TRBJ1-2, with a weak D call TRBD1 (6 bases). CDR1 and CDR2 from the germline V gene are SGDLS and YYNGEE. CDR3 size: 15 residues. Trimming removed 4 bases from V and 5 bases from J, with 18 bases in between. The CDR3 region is CASSPSTGFGYGYTF. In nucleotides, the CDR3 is TGTGCCAGCAGCCCGTCAACAGGGTTCGGATATGGCTACACCTTC.

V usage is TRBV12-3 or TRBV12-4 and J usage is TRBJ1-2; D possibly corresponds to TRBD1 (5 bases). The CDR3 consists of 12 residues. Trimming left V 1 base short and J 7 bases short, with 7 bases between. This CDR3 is CASSLGRVGYTF. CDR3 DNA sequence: TGTGCCAGCAGTTTAGGCAGGGTTGGCTACACCTTC.

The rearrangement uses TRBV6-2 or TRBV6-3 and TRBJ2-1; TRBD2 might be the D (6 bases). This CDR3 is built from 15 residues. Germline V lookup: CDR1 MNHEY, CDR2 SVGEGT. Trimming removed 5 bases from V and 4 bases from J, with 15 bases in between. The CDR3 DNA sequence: TGTGCCAGCAGTATACCGGGGCGGGGTTACAATGAGCAGTTCTTC. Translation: CASSIPGRGYNEQFF.

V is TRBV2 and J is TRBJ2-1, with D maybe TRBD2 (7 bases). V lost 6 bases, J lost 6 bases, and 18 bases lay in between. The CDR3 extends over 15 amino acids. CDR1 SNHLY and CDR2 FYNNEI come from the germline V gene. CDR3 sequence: CASRPPTRGGNEQFF. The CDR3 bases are TGTGCCAGCAGGCCCCCTACTAGGGGGGGCAATGAGCAGTTCTTC.

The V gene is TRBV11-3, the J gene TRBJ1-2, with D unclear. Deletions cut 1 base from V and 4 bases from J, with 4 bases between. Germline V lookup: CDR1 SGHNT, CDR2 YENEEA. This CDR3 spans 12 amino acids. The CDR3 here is CASSLVGYGYTF. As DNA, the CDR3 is TGTGCCAGCAGCTTAGTCGGCTATGGCTACACCTTC.

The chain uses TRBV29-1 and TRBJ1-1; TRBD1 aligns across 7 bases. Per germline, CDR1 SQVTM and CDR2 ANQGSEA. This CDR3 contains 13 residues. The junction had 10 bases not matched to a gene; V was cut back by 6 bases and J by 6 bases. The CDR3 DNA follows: TGCAGCGTCTCAGGGGGGCGCGGGGCTGAAGCTTTCTTT. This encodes CSVSGGRGAEAFF. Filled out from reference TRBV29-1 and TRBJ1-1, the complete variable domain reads SAVISQKPSRDICQRGTSLTIQCQVDSQVTMMFWYRQQPGQSLTLIATANQGSEATYESGFVIDKFPISRPNLTFSTLTVSNMSPEDSSIYLCSVSGGRGAEAFFGQGTRLTVV.

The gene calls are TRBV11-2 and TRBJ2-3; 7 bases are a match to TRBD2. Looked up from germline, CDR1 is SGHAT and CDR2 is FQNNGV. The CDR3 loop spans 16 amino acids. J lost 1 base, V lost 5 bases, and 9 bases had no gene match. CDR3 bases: TGTGCCAGCAGCCACCGAGCGGGGTTGGGCACAGATACGCAGTATTTT. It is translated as CASSHRAGLGTDTQYF.

The CDR3 reads CAISGSPRDTHGQPQHF. CDR3 DNA: TGTGCCATCAGTGGATCCCCCAGGGACACCCATGGTCAGCCCCAGCATTTT. The genes are TRBV10-3 and TRBJ1-5; weak D call: TRBD1 (6 bases). This CDR3 is built from 17 residues. The germline CDR1 and CDR2 sequences are ENHRY and SYGVKD. V lost 4 bases and J lost 6, with 22 bases in between.

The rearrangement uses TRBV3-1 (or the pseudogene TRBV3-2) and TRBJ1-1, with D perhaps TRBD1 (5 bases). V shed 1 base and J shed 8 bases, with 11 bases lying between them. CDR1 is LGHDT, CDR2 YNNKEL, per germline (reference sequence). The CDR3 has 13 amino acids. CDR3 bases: TGTGCCAGCAGCCAAGGGGCCGGGGGGGAAGCTTTCTTT. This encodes CASSQGAGGEAFF.

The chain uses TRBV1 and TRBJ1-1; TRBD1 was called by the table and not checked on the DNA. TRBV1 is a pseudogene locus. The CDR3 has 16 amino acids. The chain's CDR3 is CTSSQLRGQGNTEAFF. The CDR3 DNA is TGCACCAGCAGCCAACTCCGCGGACAGGGGAACACTGAAGCTTTCTTT.

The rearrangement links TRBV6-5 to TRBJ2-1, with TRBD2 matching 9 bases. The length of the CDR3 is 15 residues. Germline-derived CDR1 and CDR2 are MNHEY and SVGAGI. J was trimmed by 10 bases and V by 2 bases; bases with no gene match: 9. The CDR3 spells CASSYGSSGGREQFF. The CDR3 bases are TGTGCCAGCAGTTACGGGAGTAGCGGGGGCCGGGAGCAGTTCTTC.

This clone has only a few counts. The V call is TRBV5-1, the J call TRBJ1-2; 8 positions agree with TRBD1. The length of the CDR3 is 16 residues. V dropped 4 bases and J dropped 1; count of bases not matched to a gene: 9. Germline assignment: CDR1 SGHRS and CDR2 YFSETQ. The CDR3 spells CASSPGQESFNYGYTF. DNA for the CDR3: TGCGCCAGCAGCCCGGGACAGGAGTCTTTTAACTATGGCTACACCTTC.